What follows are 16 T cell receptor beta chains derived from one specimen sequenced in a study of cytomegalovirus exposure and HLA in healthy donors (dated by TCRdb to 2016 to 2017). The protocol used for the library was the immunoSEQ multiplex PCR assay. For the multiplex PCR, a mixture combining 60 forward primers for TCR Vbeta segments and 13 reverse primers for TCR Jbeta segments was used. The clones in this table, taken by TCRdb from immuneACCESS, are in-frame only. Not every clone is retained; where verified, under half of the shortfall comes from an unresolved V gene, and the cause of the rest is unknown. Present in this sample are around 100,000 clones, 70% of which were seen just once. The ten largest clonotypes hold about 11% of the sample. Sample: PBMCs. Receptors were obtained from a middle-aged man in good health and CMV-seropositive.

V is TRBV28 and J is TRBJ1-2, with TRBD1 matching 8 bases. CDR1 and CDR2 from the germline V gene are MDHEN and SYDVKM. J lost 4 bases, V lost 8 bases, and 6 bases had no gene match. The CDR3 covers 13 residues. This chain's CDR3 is CASQTGVSYGYTF. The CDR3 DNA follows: TGTGCCAGCCAGACAGGGGTAAGCTATGGCTACACCTTC.

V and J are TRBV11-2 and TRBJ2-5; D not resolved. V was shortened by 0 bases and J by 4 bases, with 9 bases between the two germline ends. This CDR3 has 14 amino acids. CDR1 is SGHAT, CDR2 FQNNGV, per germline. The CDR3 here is CASSLEAPTETQYF. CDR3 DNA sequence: TGTGCCAGCAGCTTAGAAGCGCCGACAGAGACCCAGTACTTC. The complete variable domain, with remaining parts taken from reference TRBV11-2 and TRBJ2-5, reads EAGVAQSPRYKIIEKRQSVAFWCNPISGHATLYWYQQILGQGPKLLIQFQNNGVVDDSQLPKDRFSAERLKGVDSTLKIQPAKLEDSAVYLCASSLEAPTETQYFGPGTRLLVL.

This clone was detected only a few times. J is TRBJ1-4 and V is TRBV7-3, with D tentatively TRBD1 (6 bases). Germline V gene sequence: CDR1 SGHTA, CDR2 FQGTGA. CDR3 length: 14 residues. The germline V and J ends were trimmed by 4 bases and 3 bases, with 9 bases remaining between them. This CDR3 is CASSSGHSNEKLFF. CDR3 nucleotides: TGTGCCAGCAGCTCGGGACACTCTAATGAAAAACTGTTTTTT.

The CDR3 DNA reads TGCAGCGTTGTTTCAGCGGGAGTTTTACCCAAAGAGACCCAGTACTTC. This gives the protein CSVVSAGVLPKETQYF. This rearrangement joins TRBV29-1 to TRBJ2-5, with 8 bases matching TRBD2. Germline V lookup: CDR1 SQVTM, CDR2 ANQGSEA. This CDR3 region has 16 residues. J was trimmed by 3 bases and V by 4 bases; bases with no gene match: 13.

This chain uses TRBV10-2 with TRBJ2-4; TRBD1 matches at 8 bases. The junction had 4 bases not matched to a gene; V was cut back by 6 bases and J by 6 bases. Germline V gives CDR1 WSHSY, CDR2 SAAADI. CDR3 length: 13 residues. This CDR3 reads CASSSDRGNIQYF. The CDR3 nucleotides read TGCGCCAGCAGCTCCGACAGGGGAAACATTCAGTACTTC.

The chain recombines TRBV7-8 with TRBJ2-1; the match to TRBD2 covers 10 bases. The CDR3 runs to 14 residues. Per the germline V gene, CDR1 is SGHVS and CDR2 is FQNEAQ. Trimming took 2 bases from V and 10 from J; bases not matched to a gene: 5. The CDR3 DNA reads TGTGCCAGCAGCTTACCGGGGACTAGCGTCGAGCAGTTCTTC. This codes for CASSLPGTSVEQFF. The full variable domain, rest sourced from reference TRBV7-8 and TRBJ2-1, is GAGVSQSPRYKVAKRGQDVALRCDPISGHVSLFWYQQALGQGPEFLTYFQNEAQLDKSGLPSDRFFAERPEGSVSTLKIQRTQQEDSAVYLCASSLPGTSVEQFFGPGTRLTVL.

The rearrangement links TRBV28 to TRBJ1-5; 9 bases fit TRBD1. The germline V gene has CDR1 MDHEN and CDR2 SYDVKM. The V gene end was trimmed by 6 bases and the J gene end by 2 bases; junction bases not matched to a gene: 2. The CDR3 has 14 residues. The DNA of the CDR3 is TGTGCCAGCAGGGACAGGGGAGGCAATCAGCCCCAGCATTTT. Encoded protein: CASRDRGGNQPQHF.

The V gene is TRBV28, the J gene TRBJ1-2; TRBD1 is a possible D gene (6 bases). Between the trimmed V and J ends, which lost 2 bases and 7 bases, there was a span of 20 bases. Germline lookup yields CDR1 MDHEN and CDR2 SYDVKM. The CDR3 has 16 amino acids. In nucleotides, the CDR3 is TGTGCCAGCAGTTTACGGCAGGGGACCTTGCCGGGTGGCTACACCTTC. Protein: CASSLRQGTLPGGYTF.

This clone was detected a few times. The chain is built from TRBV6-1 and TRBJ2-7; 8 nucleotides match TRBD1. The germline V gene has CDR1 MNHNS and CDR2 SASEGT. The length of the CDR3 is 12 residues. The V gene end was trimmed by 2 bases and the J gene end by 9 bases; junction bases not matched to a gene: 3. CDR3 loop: CASSENDRGQYF. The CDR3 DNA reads TGTGCCAGCAGTGAAAATGACAGGGGGCAGTACTTC.

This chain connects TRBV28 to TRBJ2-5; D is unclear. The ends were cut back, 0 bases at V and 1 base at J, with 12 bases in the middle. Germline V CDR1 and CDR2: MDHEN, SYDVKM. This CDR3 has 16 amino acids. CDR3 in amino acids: CASSLWVLSPQETQYF. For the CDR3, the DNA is TGTGCCAGCAGTTTATGGGTCCTAAGTCCCCAAGAGACCCAGTACTTC.

The CDR3 sequence: CASSRYIGTNSGNTIYF. CDR3 in DNA: TGCGCCAGCAGCCGATATATCGGGACAAACTCTGGAAACACCATATATTTT. The V gene is TRBV5-1, the J gene TRBJ1-3, with a weak D call TRBD1 (6 bases). CDR1 SGHRS and CDR2 YFSETQ come from the germline V gene. V was trimmed by 4 bases and J by 0 bases, leaving 17 bases between them. This CDR3 spans 17 amino acids.

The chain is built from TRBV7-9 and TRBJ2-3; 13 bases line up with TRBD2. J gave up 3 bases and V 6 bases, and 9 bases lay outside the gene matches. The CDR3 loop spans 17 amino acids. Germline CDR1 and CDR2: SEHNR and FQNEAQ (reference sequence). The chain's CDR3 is CASRRTSGRGGTDTQYF. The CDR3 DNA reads TGTGCCAGCAGGCGGACTAGCGGGAGAGGGGGGACAGATACGCAGTATTTT.

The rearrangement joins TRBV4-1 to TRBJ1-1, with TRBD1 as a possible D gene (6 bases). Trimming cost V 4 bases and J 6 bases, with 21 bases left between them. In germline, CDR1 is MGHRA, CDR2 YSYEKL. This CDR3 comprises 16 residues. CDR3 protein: CASSLSNTGISAEAFF. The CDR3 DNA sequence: TGCGCCAGCAGCCTAAGTAATACAGGGATTTCGGCTGAAGCTTTCTTT.

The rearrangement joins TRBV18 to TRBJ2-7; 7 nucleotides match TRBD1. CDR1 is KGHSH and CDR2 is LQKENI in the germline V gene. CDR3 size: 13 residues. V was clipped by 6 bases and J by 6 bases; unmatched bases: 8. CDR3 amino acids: CASSSRDRLEQYF. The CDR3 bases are TGTGCCAGCTCGTCCAGGGACAGACTCGAGCAGTACTTC.

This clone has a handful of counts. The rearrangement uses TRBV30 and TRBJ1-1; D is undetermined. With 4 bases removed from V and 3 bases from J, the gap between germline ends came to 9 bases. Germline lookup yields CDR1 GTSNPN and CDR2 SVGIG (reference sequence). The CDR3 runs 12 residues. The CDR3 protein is CAWMGGYTEAFF. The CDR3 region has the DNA TGTGCCTGGATGGGAGGGTACACTGAAGCTTTCTTT.

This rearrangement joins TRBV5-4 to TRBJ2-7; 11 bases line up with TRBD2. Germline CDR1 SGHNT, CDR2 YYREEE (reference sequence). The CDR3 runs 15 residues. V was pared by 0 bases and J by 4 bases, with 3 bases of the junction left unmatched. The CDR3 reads CASSLGRTSGYEQYF. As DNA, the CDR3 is TGTGCCAGCAGCTTGGGTAGGACTAGCGGGTACGAGCAGTACTTC.